The clone carrying this T cell receptor (beta chain) turned up a few times. This record belongs to a study of control samples from healthy donors and cancer patients. This CDR3 has 14 residues. V lost 4 bases and J lost 3; bases outside the gene matches: 6. Germline V gene data show CDR1 as GTSNPN and CDR2 as SVGIG (reference sequence). The protocol was immunoSEQ multiplex PCR, while the TCRdb copy is restricted to in-frame clones and leaves out a portion. The table records 98,000 or so clones, less than 90% of them present only once. Specimen: blood. The receptor was derived from a woman between 65 and 79 years old in good health. The J gene is TRBJ1-5, the V gene TRBV30, with 7 bases lining up with TRBD1. In nucleotides, the CDR3 is TGTGCCTGGAAGGGGACAGTCCCCAATCAGCCCCAGCATTTT. It yields the protein CAWKGTVPNQPQHF.